This section outlines one T cell receptor beta chain sequence together with its context. Its specificity is not known. This PCR relied on a set of 60 Vbeta primers and 13 Jbeta primers. Clones were read by immunoSEQ multiplex PCR, and TCRdb kept only the in-frame ones, dropping some. The table includes about 150,000 clones, around two thirds detected once. The ends lost 4 bases at V and 0 bases at J; junction bases unmatched: 8. The CDR3 contains 17 residues. In germline, CDR1 is SGHTS, CDR2 YDEGEE. The data were taken from a study of cytomegalovirus exposure and HLA in healthy donors. Whole-study context: Earlier work reported 117 million unique TCR beta sequences from some 170 million T cells. Whole-study results and caveats: Earlier analysis yielded a pattern in which most TCR beta V segments were productive about 87% or about 30% of the time. In a later analysis, across HLA loci, associated TCR counts were highest for DRB1, lowest for HLA-C.

The source of this sequence is a man aged 25-45 years in good health and CMV-seropositive. V gene TRBV5-8 combines with J gene TRBJ2-3; 10 positions match TRBD2. The sequencing sample was made of PBMCs. The CDR3 spells CASSKYLAGGSTDTQYF. The DNA of the CDR3 is TGTGCCAGCAGCAAATACTTAGCGGGAGGCAGCACAGATACGCAGTATTTT.